One sample yielded the 29 T cell receptor beta chains listed below, sequenced in a study of T cell responses to AZD1222 COVID-19 vaccine. Produced via immunoSEQ multiplex PCR; TCRdb's table is partial and in-frame only. The sample consists of fewer than 100,000 clones, less than 85% of them appearing once. The material sequenced was peripheral blood, taken 28 days after the second AZD1222 dose. Receptors originate from an adult who received the AZD1222 COVID-19 vaccine.

The chain uses TRBV5-1 and TRBJ1-5; 9 positions match TRBD1. This CDR3 is 15 amino acids long. Germline V gene data show CDR1 as SGHRS and CDR2 as YFSETQ. The J segment lost 5 bases and the V segment lost 0 bases, leaving 3 bases of the junction unmatched. Here the CDR3 DNA reads TGCGCCAGCAGCTTGGCGGGACAGGGTCATCAGCCCCAGCATTTT. This sequence encodes CASSLAGQGHQPQHF.

V usage is TRBV6-6 and J usage is TRBJ1-2, with D tentatively TRBD1 (5 bases). This CDR3 spans 16 amino acids. V was trimmed by 5 bases and J by 4 bases, leaving 20 bases between them. Germline values: CDR1 MNHNY, CDR2 SVGAGI (reference sequence). CDR3 loop: CASSPQVQGGIYGYTF. The CDR3 nucleotides are TGTGCCAGCAGTCCCCAGGTGCAGGGCGGGATCTATGGCTACACCTTC.

The chain has TRBV27 and TRBJ1-5, with D perhaps TRBD1 (5 bases). Per the germline V gene, CDR1 is MNHEY and CDR2 is SMNVEV (reference sequence). Trimming left V 5 bases short and J 5 bases short, with 7 bases between. The CDR3 totals 12 residues. Here the CDR3 reads CASSRRDQPQHF. The CDR3 DNA sequence: TGTGCCAGCAGTCGCAGGGATCAGCCCCAGCATTTT.

This clone was counted a single time. The rearrangement links TRBV5-8 to TRBJ1-4; D not certain. Trimming cost V 0 bases and J 7 bases, with 7 bases left between them. CDR3 length: 13 residues. CDR1 and CDR2 (germline): SGHTS, YDEGEE. The CDR3 region is CASSLAEGEKLFF. As DNA, the CDR3 is TGTGCCAGCAGCTTGGCGGAGGGTGAAAAACTGTTTTTT. The full variable domain, its missing parts supplied by reference TRBV5-8 and TRBJ1-4, is EAGVTQSPTHLIKTRGQQATLRCSPISGHTSVYWYQQALGLGLQFLLWYDEGEERNRGNFPPRFSGRQFPNYSSELNVNALELEDSALYLCASSLAEGEKLFFGSGTQLSVL.

V and J are TRBV5-1 and TRBJ1-5; TRBD1 might be the D (6 bases). Trimming left V 4 bases short and J 1 base short, with 15 bases between. The CDR3 is made up of 16 amino acids. The germline CDR1 and CDR2 sequences are SGHRS and YFSETQ. The CDR3 sequence is CASSPQGPSSNQPQHF. The CDR3 DNA is TGCGCCAGCAGCCCACAGGGTCCGTCGAGCAATCAGCCCCAGCATTTT.

The rearrangement joins TRBV6-5 to TRBJ1-4; D is unresolved. This CDR3 region has 15 residues. The germline V gene encodes CDR1 MNHEY and CDR2 SVGAGI. Trimming removed 6 bases from V and 7 bases from J, with 18 bases in between. For the CDR3, the DNA is TGTGCCAGCAGCCTCAACCCCCAATCGGGTGAAAAACTGTTTTTT. Protein sequence: CASSLNPQSGEKLFF.

CDR3 protein: CASSLILGAGDTQYF. The CDR3 nucleotides are TGTGCCAGCAGCTTAATCTTGGGGGCTGGAGATACGCAGTATTTT. The rearrangement joins TRBV7-8 to TRBJ2-3, with D tentatively TRBD1 (6 bases). The germline V gene has CDR1 SGHVS and CDR2 FQNEAQ. Between the trimmed V and J ends, which lost 2 bases and 5 bases, there was a span of 14 bases. This CDR3 has 15 residues.

This chain links TRBV12-3 or TRBV12-4 with TRBJ2-5, with D hard to call. V was trimmed by 2 bases and J by 5 bases, leaving 9 bases between them. The CDR3 spans 13 residues. In DNA form, the CDR3 reads TGTGCCAGCAGTTTATCTGGCCGGGAGACCCAGTACTTC. It encodes CASSLSGRETQYF.

V is TRBV5-8 and J is TRBJ1-5; the D gene is possibly TRBD1 (6 bases). The V and J ends lost 7 bases and 0 bases respectively, with 14 bases between them. The CDR3 is 15 residues long. The germline V gene encodes CDR1 SGHTS and CDR2 YDEGEE. CDR3 DNA: TGTGCCAGCGCAGGGGCCCTCACTAGCAATCAGCCCCAGCATTTT. Its protein product is CASAGALTSNQPQHF.

This chain links TRBV19 with TRBJ1-2; unclear D gene. Trimming removed 9 bases from V and 7 bases from J, with 6 bases in between. This CDR3 spans 9 amino acids. Germline V lookup: CDR1 LNHDA, CDR2 SQIVND (reference sequence). The CDR3 region has the DNA TGTGCCAGGGAAGGTGGCTACACCTTC. Protein product: CAREGGYTF.

This chain connects TRBV2 to TRBJ1-1; D is undetermined. V was trimmed by 5 bases and J by 1 base, leaving 11 bases between them. Germline lookup yields CDR1 SNHLY and CDR2 FYNNEI. CDR3 size: 14 residues. The chain's CDR3 is CASSSLTPNTEAFF. The CDR3, as DNA: TGTGCCAGCAGTAGCCTGACCCCGAACACTGAAGCTTTCTTT.

This clone was seen just once. The chain combines TRBV5-1 with TRBJ2-7; 10 bases align to TRBD1. CDR1 and CDR2 from the germline V gene are SGHRS and YFSETQ. V lost 3 bases and J lost 2; bases outside the gene matches: 8. The CDR3 is 16 amino acids. The CDR3 DNA follows: TGCGCCAGCAGCTCCGGGACAGGGGTTCGAACCTACGAGCAGTACTTC. Encoded protein: CASSSGTGVRTYEQYF.

The J gene is TRBJ2-1, the V gene TRBV6-5, with no clear D. Trimming cost V 7 bases and J 0 bases, with 10 bases left between them. Germline values: CDR1 MNHEY, CDR2 SVGAGI. The CDR3 has 14 amino acids. For the CDR3, the DNA is TGTGCCAGCACGGTGAAAGCCTCCTACAATGAGCAGTTCTTC. Its translation is CASTVKASYNEQFF.

The genes are TRBV5-1 and TRBJ2-5; TRBD2 matches at 8 bases. The CDR3 covers 16 residues. The trim removed 1 base at V and 5 bases at J, leaving 10 bases unmatched. Germline V CDR1 and CDR2: SGHRS, YFSETQ. CDR3 DNA sequence: TGCGCCAGCAGCTTGTTTTCGAGCGGGGGTGGGGAGACCCAGTACTTC. It codes for CASSLFSSGGGETQYF.

The genes are TRBV19 and TRBJ2-1; D is uncertain. The CDR3 is 14 amino acids. V was cut by 3 bases and J by 6 bases, with 12 bases left in between. CDR1 and CDR2 (germline): LNHDA, SQIVND (reference sequence). The CDR3 here is CASSISTPPNEQFF. The CDR3 DNA is TGTGCCAGTAGTATTTCGACGCCTCCCAATGAGCAGTTCTTC.

The chain carries TRBV3-1 (or the pseudogene TRBV3-2) and TRBJ2-1, with D perhaps matching TRBD2 (6 bases). V lost 5 bases and J 0 bases, leaving 11 bases between the germline ends. Germline CDR1 is LGHDT and CDR2 is YNNKEL (reference sequence). CDR3 length: 15 amino acids. The CDR3 region is CASSGRSSSYNEQFF. DNA of the CDR3: TGTGCCAGCAGCGGGAGGTCTAGCTCCTACAATGAGCAGTTCTTC.

This clone was counted only a few times. The V call is TRBV19, the J call TRBJ1-1, with 9 bases aligning to TRBD1. Germline-derived CDR1 and CDR2 are LNHDA and SQIVND (reference sequence). There are 16 residues in the CDR3. The trim removed 6 bases at V and 0 bases at J, leaving 8 bases unmatched. The CDR3 region is CASRWTGEPMNTEAFF. The CDR3 DNA reads TGTGCCAGTAGATGGACAGGGGAGCCTATGAACACTGAAGCTTTCTTT.

This chain joins TRBV5-8 and TRBJ2-7; D tentatively reads TRBD1 or TRBD2 (5 bases each). Germline CDR1 reads SGHTS; CDR2 reads YDEGEE. The CDR3 has 14 amino acids. V was cut by 1 base and J by 3 bases, with 11 bases left in between. The CDR3 here is CASSLPGQGYEQYF. CDR3 nucleotides: TGTGCCAGCAGCTTGCCGGGGCAGGGCTACGAGCAGTACTTC.

J is TRBJ2-7 and V is TRBV5-1, with D possibly TRBD2 on 5 matching bases. From germline, CDR1 is SGHRS and CDR2 YFSETQ. V was trimmed by 5 bases and J by 4 bases, leaving 7 bases between them. The CDR3 extends over 11 amino acids. As DNA, the CDR3 is TGCGCCAGCAGAGAGGGTTACGAGCAGTACTTC. This translates into CASREGYEQYF.

J is TRBJ1-6 and V is TRBV18, with D perhaps matching TRBD1 (6 bases). CDR1 is KGHSH and CDR2 is LQKENI in the germline V gene. V lost 1 base and J 9 bases, leaving 16 bases between the germline ends. This CDR3 spans 16 amino acids. As DNA, the CDR3 is TGTGCCAGCTCACCACTCGATCACACAGGGTTTTCACCCCTCCACTTT. This gives the protein CASSPLDHTGFSPLHF.

The V gene is TRBV7-9, the J gene TRBJ2-1; 12 nucleotides match TRBD2. J was trimmed by 10 bases and V by 2 bases; bases with no gene match: 3. Germline-derived CDR1 and CDR2 are SEHNR and FQNEAQ (reference sequence). This CDR3 has 14 residues. The CDR3: CASSLQGTSGEQFF. In DNA, the CDR3 is TGTGCCAGCAGCTTACAAGGGACTAGCGGGGAGCAGTTCTTC.

The chain joins TRBV18 to TRBJ2-7; 8 nucleotides align to TRBD2. In germline, CDR1 is KGHSH, CDR2 LQKENI. J lost 0 bases, V lost 8 bases, and 6 bases had no gene match. The CDR3 runs 14 residues. CDR3 coding DNA: TGTGCCAGCCAGACTAGCGCGAGCTCCTACGAGCAGTACTTC. Protein sequence: CASQTSASSYEQYF.

CDR3 amino acids: CASSARTSGASYEQYF. The CDR3 DNA follows: TGTGCCAGTAGTGCGAGGACTAGCGGGGCCTCCTACGAGCAGTACTTC. The rearrangement joins TRBV19 to TRBJ2-7, with 12 positions matching TRBD2. CDR1 is LNHDA, CDR2 SQIVND, per germline (reference sequence). The V segment lost 5 bases and the J segment 0 bases; nucleotides outside the gene matches: 5. This CDR3 comprises 16 residues.

The chain joins TRBV19 to TRBJ1-2; D unresolved. Trimming took off 7 bases at V and 7 bases at J, with 22 bases between the two ends. The CDR3 is 15 amino acids. The germline V gene encodes CDR1 LNHDA and CDR2 SQIVND (reference sequence). The CDR3 loop reads CASNPARNPRGGYTF. The CDR3 region has the DNA TGTGCCAGTAACCCGGCGCGAAACCCCCGTGGTGGCTACACCTTC.

The V and J genes are TRBV10-3 and TRBJ2-1; 11 nucleotides align to TRBD2. The CDR3 length is 16 residues. The germline gives CDR1 ENHRY, CDR2 SYGVKD. J was trimmed by 5 bases and V by 2 bases; bases with no gene match: 5. The CDR3 DNA is TGTGCCATCAGTGAGGGTAGCGGGGGGGGGAACAATGAGCAGTTCTTC. It codes for CAISEGSGGGNNEQFF.

This sequence joins TRBV6-6 and TRBJ1-6; the D gene is possibly TRBD1 (6 bases). V was cut by 8 bases and J by 10 bases, with 21 bases left in between. CDR3 length: 15 residues. Germline values: CDR1 MNHNY, CDR2 SVGAGI (reference sequence). CDR3 coding DNA: TGTGCCAGCCTAAATGGGGGGCTGCTGGAGTCACCCCTCCACTTT. Its protein product is CASLNGGLLESPLHF.

For the CDR3, the DNA is TGCGCCAGCAGCCAGGCGACAGAATATTCACCCCTCCACTTT. Translating gives CASSQATEYSPLHF. The J gene is TRBJ1-6, the V gene TRBV4-3; the D gene is possibly TRBD1 (5 bases). The CDR3 extends over 14 amino acids. Per the germline V gene, CDR1 is LGHNA and CDR2 is YSLEER. V dropped 3 bases and J dropped 8 bases, with 11 bases sitting between them.

The rearrangement links TRBV19 to TRBJ2-1; 13 bases are a match to TRBD2. With 5 bases clipped from V and 3 bases from J, the junction kept 13 bases outside the gene matches. This CDR3 has 19 amino acids. CDR1 is LNHDA, CDR2 SQIVND, per germline (reference sequence). The CDR3 DNA follows: TGTGCCAGTAGTCGATCACCAACTAGCGGGAGGGTGGTCTACAATGAGCAGTTCTTC. Its protein product is CASSRSPTSGRVVYNEQFF.

This clone was detected once. This chain connects TRBV6-5 to TRBJ1-1, with TRBD1 matching over 8 bases. The CDR3 loop spans 15 amino acids. The germline gives CDR1 MNHEY, CDR2 SVGAGI. The trim removed 2 bases at V and 2 bases at J, leaving 4 bases unmatched. DNA of the CDR3: TGTGCCAGCAGTTACAGGGGACAGGTTAACACTGAAGCTTTCTTT. Its protein is CASSYRGQVNTEAFF.